This T cell receptor beta chain was sequenced in a study of B cell selection in AIRE deficiency (dated by TCRdb to between 2018 and 2021). Background on the whole study: A comparison of TCRbeta repertoires of sorted blood CD4+ conventional T cells and regulatory T cells was made between AIRE-deficient patients and healthy controls. The TCR-sequenced cohort comprised about 5 AIRE-deficient APECED patients and about 5 healthy control donors. The investigation overall reported the following: Among around 3,900 shared Treg TCRbeta sequences, 31.6% were shared exclusively among healthy donors and about 9.4% exclusively among patients, which suggests that Treg selection is less efficient in the absence of AIRE. CDR3s were shorter in shared Treg sequences, reflecting a bias toward rearrangements that have few non-templated nucleotide insertions. Around a third of the Treg TCRbeta sequences shared among healthy donors were found in patient Tconv cells, which suggests that Treg-biased clones were diverted into the Tconv compartment. Sequencing covered only TCRbeta chains, and 36.6% of shared healthy-donor Treg sequences were also present in healthy Tconv, possibly due to differing TCRalpha chains. Tconv and Treg cells from AIRE-deficient patients showed TCRBV gene usage, CDR3 length and TCR diversity similar to those of healthy donors.

The CDR3 runs 11 amino acids, cysteine and phenylalanine included. The retained sequence is limited to the CDR3, 33 bases, with the frame set at the first base. The germline V gene specifies SGHTA as CDR1 and FQGTGA as CDR2. Trimming removed 5 bases from V and 5 bases from J, leaving 4 bases between the germline ends. The immunoSEQ platform was used to sequence the TCRbeta chains. The paper's data handling went like this. Pooled conventional T cell repertoires yielded some 1x10^5 distinct in-frame TCRbeta sequences from patients and approximately 140,000 from healthy donors. Treg TCRbeta sequences found in two or more individuals were classed as public, and these public Treg TCRbeta sequences were then looked for in Tconv repertoires. To test for differences between groups, Mann-Whitney U tests with Bonferroni-Dunn correction were run in GraphPad Prism 7.03. This is the immuneACCESS table as TCRdb keeps it, with only in-frame sequences that have V and J called. A part of the clones is gone; compared with another copy, unresolved V genes explain less than half, and the rest is unexplained. V, J and clone size derive from that table, while D and trimming were established from the DNA sequence. Across this sample there are 25,000 or so clones, with 95% to 98% seen only once. 0.17% of the sample is in the top ten clones.

Conventional CD4 T cells were sorted as CD4+CD127+ cells. AIRE-deficient patients had APECED syndrome. A FACSAria flow cytometer was used to sort the Tconv and Treg cells intended for TCRbeta sequencing. The sorted cells went into 5-ml round-bottom polystyrene tubes, and the dry cell pellets were then frozen at -80 degrees C until sequencing. Notes on this clone: The antigen it recognizes is unknown. There are no base qualities to consult, and no much larger clone falls within one base.

Sequencing input: conventional CD4+ T cells sorted from PBMCs. The clonotype was recovered from a human donor with AIRE deficiency. The sequence links TRBV7-3 to TRBJ2-1, with the D gene uncertain. The CDR3 protein: CASSVDNEQFF. DNA sequence: TGTGCCAGCAGCGTGGACAATGAGCAGTTCTTC.